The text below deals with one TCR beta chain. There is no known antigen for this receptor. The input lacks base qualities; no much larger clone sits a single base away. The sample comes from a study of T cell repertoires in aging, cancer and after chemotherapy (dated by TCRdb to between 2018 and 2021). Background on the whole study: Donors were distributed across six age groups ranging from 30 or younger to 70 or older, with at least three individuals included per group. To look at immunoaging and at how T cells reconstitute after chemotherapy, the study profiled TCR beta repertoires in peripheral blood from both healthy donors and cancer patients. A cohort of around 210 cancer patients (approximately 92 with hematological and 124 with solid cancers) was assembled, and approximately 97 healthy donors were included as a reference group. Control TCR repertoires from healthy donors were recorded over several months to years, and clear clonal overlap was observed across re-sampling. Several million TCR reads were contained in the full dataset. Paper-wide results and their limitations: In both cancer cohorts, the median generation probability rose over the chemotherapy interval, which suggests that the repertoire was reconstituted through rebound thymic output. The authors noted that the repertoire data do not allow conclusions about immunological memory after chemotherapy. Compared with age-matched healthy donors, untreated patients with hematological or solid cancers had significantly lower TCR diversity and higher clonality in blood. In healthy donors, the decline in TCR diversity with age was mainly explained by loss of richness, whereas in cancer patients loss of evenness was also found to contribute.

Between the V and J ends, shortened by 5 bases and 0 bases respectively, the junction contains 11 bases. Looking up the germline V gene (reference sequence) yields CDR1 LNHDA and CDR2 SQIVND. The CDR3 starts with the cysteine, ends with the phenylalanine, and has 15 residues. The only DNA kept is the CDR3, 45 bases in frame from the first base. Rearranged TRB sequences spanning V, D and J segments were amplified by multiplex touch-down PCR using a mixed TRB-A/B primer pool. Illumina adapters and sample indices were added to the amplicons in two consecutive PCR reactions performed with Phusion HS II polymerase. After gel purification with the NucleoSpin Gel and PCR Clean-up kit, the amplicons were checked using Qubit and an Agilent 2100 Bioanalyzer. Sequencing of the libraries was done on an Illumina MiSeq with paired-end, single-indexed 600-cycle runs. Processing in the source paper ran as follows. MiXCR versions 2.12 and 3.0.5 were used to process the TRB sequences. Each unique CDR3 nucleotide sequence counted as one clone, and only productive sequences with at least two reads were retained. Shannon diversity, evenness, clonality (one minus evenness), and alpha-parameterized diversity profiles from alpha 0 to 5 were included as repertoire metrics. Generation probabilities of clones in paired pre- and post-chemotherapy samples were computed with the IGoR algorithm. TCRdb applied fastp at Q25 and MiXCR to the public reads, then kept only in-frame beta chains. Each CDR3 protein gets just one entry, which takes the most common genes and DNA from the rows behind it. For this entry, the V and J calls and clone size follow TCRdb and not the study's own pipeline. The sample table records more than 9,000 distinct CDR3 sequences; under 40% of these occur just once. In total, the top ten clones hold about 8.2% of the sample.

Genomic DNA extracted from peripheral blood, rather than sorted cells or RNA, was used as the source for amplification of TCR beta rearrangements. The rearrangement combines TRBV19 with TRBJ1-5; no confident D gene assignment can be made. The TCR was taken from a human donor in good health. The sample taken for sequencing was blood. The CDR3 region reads CASSRGGNSNQPQHF. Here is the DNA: TGTGCCAGTAGTCGAGGTGGTAATAGCAATCAGCCCCAGCATTTT. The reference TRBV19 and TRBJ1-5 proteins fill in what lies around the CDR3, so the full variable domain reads DGGITQSPKYLFRKEGQNVTLSCEQNLNHDAMYWYRQDPGQGLRLIYYSQIVNDFQKGDIAEGYSVSREKKESFPLTVTSAQKNPTAFYLCASSRGGNSNQPQHFGDGTRLSIL.